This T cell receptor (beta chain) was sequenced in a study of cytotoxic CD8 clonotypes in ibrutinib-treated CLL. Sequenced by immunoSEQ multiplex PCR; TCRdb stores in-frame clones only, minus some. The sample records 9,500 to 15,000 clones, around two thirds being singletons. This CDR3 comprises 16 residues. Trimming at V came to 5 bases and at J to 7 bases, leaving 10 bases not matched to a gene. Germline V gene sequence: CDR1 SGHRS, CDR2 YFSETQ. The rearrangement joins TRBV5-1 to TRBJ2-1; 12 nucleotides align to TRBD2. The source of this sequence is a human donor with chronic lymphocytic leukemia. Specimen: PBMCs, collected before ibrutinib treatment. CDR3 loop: CASSPQLAGGGNEQFF. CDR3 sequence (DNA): TGCGCCAGCAGTCCCCAGCTAGCGGGGGGGGGAAATGAGCAGTTCTTC.